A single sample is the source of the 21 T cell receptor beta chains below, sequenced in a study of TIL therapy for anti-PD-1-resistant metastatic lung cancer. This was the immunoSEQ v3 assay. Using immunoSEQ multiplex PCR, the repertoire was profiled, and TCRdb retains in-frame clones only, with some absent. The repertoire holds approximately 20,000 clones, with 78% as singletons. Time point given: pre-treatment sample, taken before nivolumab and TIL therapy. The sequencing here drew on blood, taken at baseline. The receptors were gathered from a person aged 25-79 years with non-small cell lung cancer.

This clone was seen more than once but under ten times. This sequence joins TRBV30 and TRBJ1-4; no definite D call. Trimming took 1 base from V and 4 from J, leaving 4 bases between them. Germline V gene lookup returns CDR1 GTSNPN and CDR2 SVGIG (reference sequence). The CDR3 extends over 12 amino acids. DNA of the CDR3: TGTGCCTGGAGTGGGCGTAATGAAAAACTGTTTTTT. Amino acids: CAWSGRNEKLFF.

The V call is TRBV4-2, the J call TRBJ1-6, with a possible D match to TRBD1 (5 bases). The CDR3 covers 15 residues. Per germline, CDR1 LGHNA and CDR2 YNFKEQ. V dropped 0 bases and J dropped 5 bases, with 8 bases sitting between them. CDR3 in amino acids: CASSQDDRNNSPLHF. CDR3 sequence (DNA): TGTGCCAGCAGCCAAGACGACAGAAATAATTCACCCCTCCACTTT.

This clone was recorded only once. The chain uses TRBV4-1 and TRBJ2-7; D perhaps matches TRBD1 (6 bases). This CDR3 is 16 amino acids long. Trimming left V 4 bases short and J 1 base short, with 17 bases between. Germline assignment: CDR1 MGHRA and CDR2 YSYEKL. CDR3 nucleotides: TGCGCCAGCAGCCTGTCGCTCAAGGGGGTTTCCTACGAGCAGTACTTC. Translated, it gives CASSLSLKGVSYEQYF.

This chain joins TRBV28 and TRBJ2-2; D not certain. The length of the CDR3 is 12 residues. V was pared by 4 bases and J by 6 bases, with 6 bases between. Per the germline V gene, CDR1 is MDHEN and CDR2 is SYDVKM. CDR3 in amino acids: CASSWGSGELFF. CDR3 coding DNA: TGTGCCAGCAGTTGGGGTTCCGGGGAGCTGTTTTTT.

DNA of the CDR3: TGTGCCATCAGCACCCTCGGGGCCCACGAGCAGTACTTC. This codes for CAISTLGAHEQYF. The chain has TRBV10-3 and TRBJ2-7; perhaps D is TRBD1 or TRBD2 (5 bases each). The V gene's germline CDR1 is ENHRY and CDR2 SYGVKD. Trimming shortened V by 6 bases and J by 5 bases, and 14 bases separated the two germline ends. The CDR3 length is 13 residues.

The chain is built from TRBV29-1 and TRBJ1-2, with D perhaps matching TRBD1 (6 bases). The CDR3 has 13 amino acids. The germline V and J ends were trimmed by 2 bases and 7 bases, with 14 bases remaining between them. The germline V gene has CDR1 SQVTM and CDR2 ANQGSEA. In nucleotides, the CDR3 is TGCAGCGTTGAATCCCCGGGGGCGGGTGGCTACACCTTC. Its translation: CSVESPGAGGYTF.

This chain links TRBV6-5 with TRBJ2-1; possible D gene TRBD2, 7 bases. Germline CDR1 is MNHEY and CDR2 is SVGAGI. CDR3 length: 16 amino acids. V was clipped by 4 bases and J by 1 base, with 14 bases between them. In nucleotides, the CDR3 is TGTGCCAGCAGTTCCAGGGGAGGGTCTTCCTACAATGAGCAGTTCTTC. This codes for CASSSRGGSSYNEQFF.

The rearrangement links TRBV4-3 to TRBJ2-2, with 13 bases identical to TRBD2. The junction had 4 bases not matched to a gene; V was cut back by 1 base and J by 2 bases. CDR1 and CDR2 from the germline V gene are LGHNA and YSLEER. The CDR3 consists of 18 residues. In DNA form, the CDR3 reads TGCGCCAGCAGCCAAGCGGGACTAGCGGGACCCAACACCGGGGAGCTGTTTTTT. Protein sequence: CASSQAGLAGPNTGELFF.

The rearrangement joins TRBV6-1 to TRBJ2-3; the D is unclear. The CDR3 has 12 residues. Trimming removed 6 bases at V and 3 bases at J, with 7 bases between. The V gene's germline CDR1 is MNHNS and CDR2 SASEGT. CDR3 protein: CASSLQTDTQYF. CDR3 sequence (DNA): TGTGCCAGCAGCCTCCAGACAGATACGCAGTATTTT.

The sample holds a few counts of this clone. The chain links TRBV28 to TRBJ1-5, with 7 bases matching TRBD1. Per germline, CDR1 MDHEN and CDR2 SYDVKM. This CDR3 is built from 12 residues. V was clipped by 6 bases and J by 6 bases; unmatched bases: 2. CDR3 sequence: CASSSGGQPQHF. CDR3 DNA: TGTGCCAGCAGCTCAGGGGGTCAGCCCCAGCATTTT.

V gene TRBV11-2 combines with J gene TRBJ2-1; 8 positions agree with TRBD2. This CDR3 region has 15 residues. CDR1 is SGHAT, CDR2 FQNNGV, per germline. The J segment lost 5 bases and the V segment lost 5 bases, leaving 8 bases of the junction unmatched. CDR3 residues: CASSPLLAGDNEQFF. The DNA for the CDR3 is TGTGCCAGCAGCCCATTGCTAGCGGGTGACAATGAGCAGTTCTTC.

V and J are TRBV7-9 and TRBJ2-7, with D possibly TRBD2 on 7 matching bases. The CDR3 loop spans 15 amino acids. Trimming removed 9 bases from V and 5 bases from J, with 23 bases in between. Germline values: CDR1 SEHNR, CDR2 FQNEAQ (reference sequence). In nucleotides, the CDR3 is TGTGCCAGTACCTGGGGGGGGGCCCCAGGCCACGAGCAGTACTTC. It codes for CASTWGGAPGHEQYF.

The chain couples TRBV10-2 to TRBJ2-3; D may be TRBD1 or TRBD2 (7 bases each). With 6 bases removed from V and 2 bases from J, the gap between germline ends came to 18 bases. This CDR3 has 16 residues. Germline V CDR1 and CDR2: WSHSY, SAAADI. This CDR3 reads CASRVAGGLTTDTQYF. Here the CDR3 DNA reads TGCGCCAGCAGGGTGGCAGGGGGACTAACCACAGATACGCAGTATTTT.

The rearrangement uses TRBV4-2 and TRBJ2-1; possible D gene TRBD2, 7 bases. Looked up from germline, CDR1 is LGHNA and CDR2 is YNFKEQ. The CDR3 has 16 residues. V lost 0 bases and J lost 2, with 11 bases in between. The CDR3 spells CASSQERGGAYNEQFF. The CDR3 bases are TGTGCCAGCAGCCAAGAAAGGGGGGGGGCCTACAATGAGCAGTTCTTC.

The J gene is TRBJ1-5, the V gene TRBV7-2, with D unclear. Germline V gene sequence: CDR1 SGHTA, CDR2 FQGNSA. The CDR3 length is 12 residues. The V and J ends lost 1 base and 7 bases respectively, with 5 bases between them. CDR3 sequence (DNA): TGTGCCAGCAGCTTAGGTCTCCAGCCCCAGCATTTT. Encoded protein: CASSLGLQPQHF.

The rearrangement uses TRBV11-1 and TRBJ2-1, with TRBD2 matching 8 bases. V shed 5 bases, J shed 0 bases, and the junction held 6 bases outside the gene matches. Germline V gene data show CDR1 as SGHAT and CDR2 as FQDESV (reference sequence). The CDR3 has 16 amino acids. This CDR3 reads CASSRLAPSSYNEQFF. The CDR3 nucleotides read TGTGCCAGCAGCAGACTAGCGCCGAGCTCCTACAATGAGCAGTTCTTC. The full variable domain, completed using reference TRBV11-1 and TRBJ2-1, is EAEVAQSPRYKITEKSQAVAFWCDPISGHATLYWYRQILGQGPELLVQFQDESVVDDSQLPKDRFSAERLKGVDSTLKIQPAELGDSAMYLCASSRLAPSSYNEQFFGPGTRLTVL.

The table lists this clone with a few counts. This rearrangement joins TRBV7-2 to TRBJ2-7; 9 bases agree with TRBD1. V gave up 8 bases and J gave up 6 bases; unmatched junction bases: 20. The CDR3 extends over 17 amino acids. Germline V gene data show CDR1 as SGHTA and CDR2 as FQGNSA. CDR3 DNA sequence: TGTGCCAGCGCACCCCCCACAGGGGGCCGGTTTGGCGCCGAGCAGTACTTC. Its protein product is CASAPPTGGRFGAEQYF.

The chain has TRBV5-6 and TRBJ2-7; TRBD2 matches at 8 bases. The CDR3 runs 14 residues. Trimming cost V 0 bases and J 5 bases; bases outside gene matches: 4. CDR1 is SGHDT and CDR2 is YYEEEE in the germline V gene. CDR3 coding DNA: TGTGCCAGCAGCTTGGTCGGGGGGGGTAACGAGCAGTACTTC. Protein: CASSLVGGGNEQYF.

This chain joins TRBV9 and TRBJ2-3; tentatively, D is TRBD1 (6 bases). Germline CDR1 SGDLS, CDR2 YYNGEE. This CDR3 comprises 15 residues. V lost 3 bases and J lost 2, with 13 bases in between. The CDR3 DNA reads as TGTGCCAGCAGCGCACAGGGACATCTCACAGATACGCAGTATTTT. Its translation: CASSAQGHLTDTQYF.

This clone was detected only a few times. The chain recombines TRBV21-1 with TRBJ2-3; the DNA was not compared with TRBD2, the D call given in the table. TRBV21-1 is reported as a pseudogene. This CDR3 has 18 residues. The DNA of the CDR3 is TGTGCCAGCAGCAAAGCGGGACTAGCGGGAGAAAGTACAGATACGCAGTATTTT. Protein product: CASSKAGLAGESTDTQYF.

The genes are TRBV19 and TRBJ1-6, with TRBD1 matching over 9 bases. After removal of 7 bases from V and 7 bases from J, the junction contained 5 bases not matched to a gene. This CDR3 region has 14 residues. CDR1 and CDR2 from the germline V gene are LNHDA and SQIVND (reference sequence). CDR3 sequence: CASTGTGRNSPLHF. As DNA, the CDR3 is TGTGCCAGTACTGGGACAGGGAGAAATTCACCCCTCCACTTT.